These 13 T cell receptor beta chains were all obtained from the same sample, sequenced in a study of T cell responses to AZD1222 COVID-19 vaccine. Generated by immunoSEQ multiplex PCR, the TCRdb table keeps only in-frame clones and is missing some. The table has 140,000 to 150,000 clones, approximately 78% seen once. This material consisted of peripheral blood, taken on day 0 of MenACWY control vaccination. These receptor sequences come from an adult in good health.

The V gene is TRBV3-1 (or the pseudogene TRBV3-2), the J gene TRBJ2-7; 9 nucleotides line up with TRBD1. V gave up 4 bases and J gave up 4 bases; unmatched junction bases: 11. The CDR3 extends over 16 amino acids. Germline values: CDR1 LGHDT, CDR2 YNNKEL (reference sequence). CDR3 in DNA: TGTGCCAGCAGCCCCCAGACTACAGGGGGCGTTTACGAGCAGTACTTC. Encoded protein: CASSPQTTGGVYEQYF.

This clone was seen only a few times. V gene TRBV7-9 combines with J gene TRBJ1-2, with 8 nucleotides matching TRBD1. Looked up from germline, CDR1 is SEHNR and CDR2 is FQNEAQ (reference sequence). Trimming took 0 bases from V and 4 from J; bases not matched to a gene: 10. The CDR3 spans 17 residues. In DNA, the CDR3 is TGTGCCAGCAGCTTAGCTGGGGACAGGCTTACACTCTATGGCTACACCTTC. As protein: CASSLAGDRLTLYGYTF.

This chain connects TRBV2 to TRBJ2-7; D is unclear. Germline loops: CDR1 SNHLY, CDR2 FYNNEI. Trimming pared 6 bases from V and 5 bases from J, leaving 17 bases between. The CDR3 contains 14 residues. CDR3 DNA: TGTGCCAGCAGGGGGTCTCGAGTTTTCGACGAGCAGTACGTC. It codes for CASRGSRVFDEQYV.

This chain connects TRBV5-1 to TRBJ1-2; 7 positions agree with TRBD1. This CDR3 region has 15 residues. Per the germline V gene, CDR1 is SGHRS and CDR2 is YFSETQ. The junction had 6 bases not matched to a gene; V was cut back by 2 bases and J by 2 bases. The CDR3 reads CASSFGDRANYGYTF. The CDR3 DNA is TGCGCCAGCAGCTTCGGAGACAGGGCGAACTATGGCTACACCTTC. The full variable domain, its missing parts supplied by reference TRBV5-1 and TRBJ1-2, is KAGVTQTPRYLIKTRGQQVTLSCSPISGHRSVSWYQQTPGQGLQFLFEYFSETQRNKGNFPGRFSGRQFSNSRSEMNVSTLELGDSALYLCASSFGDRANYGYTFGSGTRLTVV.

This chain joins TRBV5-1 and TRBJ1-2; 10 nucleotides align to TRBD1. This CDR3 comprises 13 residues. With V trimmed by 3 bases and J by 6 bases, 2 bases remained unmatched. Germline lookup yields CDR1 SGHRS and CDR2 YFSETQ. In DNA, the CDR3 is TGCGCCAGCAGCTGGGGGACAGGGGATGGCTACACCTTC. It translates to CASSWGTGDGYTF. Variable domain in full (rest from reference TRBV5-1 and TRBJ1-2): KAGVTQTPRYLIKTRGQQVTLSCSPISGHRSVSWYQQTPGQGLQFLFEYFSETQRNKGNFPGRFSGRQFSNSRSEMNVSTLELGDSALYLCASSWGTGDGYTFGSGTRLTVV.

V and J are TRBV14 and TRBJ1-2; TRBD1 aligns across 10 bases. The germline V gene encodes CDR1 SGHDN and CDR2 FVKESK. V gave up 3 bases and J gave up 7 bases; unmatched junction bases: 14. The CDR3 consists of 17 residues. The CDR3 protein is CASSQRDRGNSIRGYTF. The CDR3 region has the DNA TGTGCCAGCAGCCAGCGGGACAGGGGAAATTCAATTCGTGGCTACACCTTC.

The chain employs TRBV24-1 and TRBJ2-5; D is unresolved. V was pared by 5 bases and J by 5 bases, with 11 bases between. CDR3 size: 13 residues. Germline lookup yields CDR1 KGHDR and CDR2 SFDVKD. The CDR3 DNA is TGTGCCACCAGTGGTGGGCCCGGGGAGACCCAGTACTTC. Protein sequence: CATSGGPGETQYF.

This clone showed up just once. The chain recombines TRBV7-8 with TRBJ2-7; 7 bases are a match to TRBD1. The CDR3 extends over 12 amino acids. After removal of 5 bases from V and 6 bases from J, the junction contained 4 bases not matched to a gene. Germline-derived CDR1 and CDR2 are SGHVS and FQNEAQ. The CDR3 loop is CASSRNRGEQYV. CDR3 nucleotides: TGTGCCAGCAGCCGAAACAGGGGCGAGCAGTACGTC.

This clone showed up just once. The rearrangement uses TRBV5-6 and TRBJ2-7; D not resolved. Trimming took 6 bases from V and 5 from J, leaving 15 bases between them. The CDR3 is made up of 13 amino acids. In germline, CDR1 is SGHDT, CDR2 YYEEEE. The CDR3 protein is CASTRRVNDEQYF. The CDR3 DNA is TGTGCCAGCACCCGAAGGGTAAATGACGAGCAGTACTTC.

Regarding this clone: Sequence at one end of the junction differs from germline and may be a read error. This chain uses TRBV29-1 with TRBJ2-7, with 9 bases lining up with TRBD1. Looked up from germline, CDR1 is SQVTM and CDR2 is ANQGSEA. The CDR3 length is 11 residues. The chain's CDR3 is CSVAGQGVPGF. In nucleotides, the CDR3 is TGCAGCGTTGCGGGACAGGGCGTCCCGGGCTTC.

The CDR3 sequence is CASSYGARNNGYTF. CDR3 sequence (DNA): TGTGCCAGCAGTTACGGCGCACGCAACAATGGCTACACCTTC. V and J are TRBV6-6 and TRBJ1-2; D remains ambiguous. Trimming stripped 2 bases from V and 6 bases from J, with 13 bases between. Germline values: CDR1 MNHNY, CDR2 SVGAGI (reference sequence). The CDR3 length is 14 residues.

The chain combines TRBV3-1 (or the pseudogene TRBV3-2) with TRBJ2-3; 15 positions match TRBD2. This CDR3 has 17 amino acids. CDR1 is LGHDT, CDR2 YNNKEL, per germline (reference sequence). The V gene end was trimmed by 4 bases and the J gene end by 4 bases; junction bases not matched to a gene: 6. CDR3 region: CASSRGLAGGSSDTQYF. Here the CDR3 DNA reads TGTGCCAGCAGCCGGGGACTAGCGGGGGGATCATCAGATACGCAGTATTTT.

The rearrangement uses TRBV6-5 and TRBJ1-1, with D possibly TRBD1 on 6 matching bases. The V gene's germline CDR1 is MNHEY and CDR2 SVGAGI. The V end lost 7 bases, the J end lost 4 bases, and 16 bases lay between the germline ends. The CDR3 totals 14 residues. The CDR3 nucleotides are TGTGCCAGCACTTCCCCGGGGGGCATCACTGAAGCTTTCTTT. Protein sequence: CASTSPGGITEAFF.